This T cell receptor (beta chain) comes out of a study of shared clonotypes between healthy human individuals. Losses at the gene ends were 4 bases for V and 1 base for J; bases not matched to a gene: 9. The CDR3 extends over 17 amino acids. Germline CDR1 SNHLY, CDR2 FYNNEI. As for this clone: Its target is not known.

Some clones are missing from TCRdb's copy, which holds only in-frame ones; the method was immunoSEQ multiplex PCR. Among approximately 530,000 clones, less than 96% were seen once, and the ten largest hold less than 0.06%. Study results and limitations: In several donors, about 5% of naive CD4 clonotypes appeared in common. Sampling used blood alone; tissue repertoires probably differ.

The genes are TRBV2 and TRBJ2-7, with 11 bases aligning to TRBD2. Sequenced material: naive CD4+ T cells sorted from blood. As to subset: CD45RA+ positively selected. The clonotype originates from a woman aged 25 to 39 in good health. CDR3: CASSAMELAGGSYEQYF. The CDR3 DNA is TGTGCCAGCAGTGCGATGGAGCTAGCGGGAGGATCCTACGAGCAGTACTTC.